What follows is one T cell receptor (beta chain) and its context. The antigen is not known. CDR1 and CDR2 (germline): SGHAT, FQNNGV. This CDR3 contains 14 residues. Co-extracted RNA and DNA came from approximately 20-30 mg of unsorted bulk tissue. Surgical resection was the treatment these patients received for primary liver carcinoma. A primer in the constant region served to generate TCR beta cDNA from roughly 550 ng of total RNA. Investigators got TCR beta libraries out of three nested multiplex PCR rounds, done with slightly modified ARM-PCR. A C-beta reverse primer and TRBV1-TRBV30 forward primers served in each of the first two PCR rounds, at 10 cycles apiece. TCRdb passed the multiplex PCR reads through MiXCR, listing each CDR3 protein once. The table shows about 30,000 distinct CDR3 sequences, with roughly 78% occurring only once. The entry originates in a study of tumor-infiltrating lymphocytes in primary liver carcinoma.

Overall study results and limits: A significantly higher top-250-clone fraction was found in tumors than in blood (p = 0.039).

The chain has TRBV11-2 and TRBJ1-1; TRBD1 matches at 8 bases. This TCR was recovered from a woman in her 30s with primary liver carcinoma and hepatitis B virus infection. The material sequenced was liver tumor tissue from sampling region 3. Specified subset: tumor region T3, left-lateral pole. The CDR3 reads CTCSYTGGRAEAFF. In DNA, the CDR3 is TGTACCTGCAGTTATACAGGGGGGAGGGCTGAAGCTTTCTTT.